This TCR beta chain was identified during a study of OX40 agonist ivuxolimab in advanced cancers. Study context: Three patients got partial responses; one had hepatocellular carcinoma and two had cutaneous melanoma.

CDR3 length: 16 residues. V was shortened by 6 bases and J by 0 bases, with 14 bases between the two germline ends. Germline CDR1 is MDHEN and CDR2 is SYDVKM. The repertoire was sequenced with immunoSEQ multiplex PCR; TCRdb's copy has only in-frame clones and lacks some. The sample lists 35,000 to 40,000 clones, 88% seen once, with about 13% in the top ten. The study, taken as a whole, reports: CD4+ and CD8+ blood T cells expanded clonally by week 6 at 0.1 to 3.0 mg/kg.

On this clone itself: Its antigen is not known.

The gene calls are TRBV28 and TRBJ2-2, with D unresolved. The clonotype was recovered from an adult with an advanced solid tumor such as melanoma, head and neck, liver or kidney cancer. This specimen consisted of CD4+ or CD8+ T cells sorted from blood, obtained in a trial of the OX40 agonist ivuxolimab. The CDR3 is CASSTLDPANTGELFF. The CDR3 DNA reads TGTGCCAGCAGCACCCTAGATCCCGCGAACACCGGGGAGCTGTTTTTT.